This passage covers 20 T cell receptor beta chains from one sample sequenced in a study of blood T cell repertoires in COVID-19. Sequencing was performed with immunoSEQ multiplex PCR; in TCRdb, only in-frame clones are kept and a portion is missing. The data contain some 210,000 clones, 81% of them singletons. Material: PBMCs or T cells enriched from blood (not recorded which). These receptors came from a woman between 45 and 65 years old with acute COVID-19.

This clone has a count of ten or more. The chain uses TRBV6-2 or TRBV6-3 and TRBJ2-1; 8 bases align to TRBD2. Per germline, CDR1 MNHEY and CDR2 SVGEGT. The V gene end was trimmed by 6 bases and the J gene end by 3 bases; junction bases not matched to a gene: 7. CDR3 length: 15 amino acids. CDR3 protein: CASSPSGGSYNEQFF. The CDR3 bases are TGTGCCAGCAGCCCCAGCGGGGGTAGCTACAATGAGCAGTTCTTC.

This clone was counted once. CDR3 region: CASSPFGTGGNEQFF. Here the CDR3 DNA reads TGTGCCAGCAGCCCTTTCGGGACAGGGGGCAATGAGCAGTTCTTC. This chain joins TRBV11-2 and TRBJ2-1; TRBD1 matches at 11 bases. The CDR3 has 15 amino acids. The germline gives CDR1 SGHAT, CDR2 FQNNGV. Trimming cost V 5 bases and J 6 bases; bases outside gene matches: 6.

The chain is built from TRBV5-6 and TRBJ2-4, with 11 bases matching TRBD1. The CDR3 runs 19 residues. CDR1 is SGHDT and CDR2 is YYEEEE in the germline V gene. Trimming took 4 bases from V and 2 from J; bases not matched to a gene: 14. Written as DNA, the CDR3 is TGTGCCAGCAGCACAATCGGACAGGGGGCGTTTCTGTCCAAAAACATTCAGTACTTC. Translating it yields CASSTIGQGAFLSKNIQYF.

This sequence joins TRBV27 and TRBJ1-2, with 9 positions matching TRBD1. Germline loops: CDR1 MNHEY, CDR2 SMNVEV (reference sequence). V lost 6 bases and J lost 8; bases outside the gene matches: 13. The CDR3 covers 15 residues. The CDR3 loop reads CASSKETGGTGGYTF. DNA for the CDR3: TGTGCCAGCAGCAAAGAGACAGGGGGTACGGGGGGCTACACCTTC.

This chain uses TRBV18 with TRBJ2-3, with D perhaps TRBD2 (6 bases). Trimming removed 3 bases at V and 8 bases at J, with 9 bases between. CDR3 length equals 12 residues. The germline V gene has CDR1 KGHSH and CDR2 LQKENI. In nucleotides, the CDR3 is TGTGCCAGCTCACCGCTGGGGGGTACGCAGTATTTT. Its translation is CASSPLGGTQYF.

The V and J genes are TRBV14 and TRBJ2-7; TRBD1 agrees at 9 bases. The V gene's germline CDR1 is SGHDN and CDR2 FVKESK. This CDR3 is built from 16 residues. The J segment lost 3 bases and the V segment lost 1 base, leaving 7 bases of the junction unmatched. CDR3 sequence: CASSQGSGTGLYEQYF. In nucleotides, the CDR3 is TGTGCCAGCAGCCAAGGGTCCGGGACAGGGCTCTACGAGCAGTACTTC.

The chain combines TRBV14 with TRBJ2-1; D may be TRBD1 (5 bases). The V gene's germline CDR1 is SGHDN and CDR2 FVKESK. The CDR3 covers 17 residues. Trimming pared 1 base from V and 5 bases from J, leaving 18 bases between. The CDR3 protein is CASSQGQVRGPHNEQFF. The CDR3 DNA is TGTGCCAGCAGCCAAGGTCAAGTAAGGGGTCCCCACAATGAGCAGTTCTTC.

The chain couples TRBV24-1 to TRBJ1-3; 7 positions match TRBD1. The CDR3 spans 14 residues. V lost 3 bases and J lost 2; bases outside the gene matches: 0. Germline CDR1 reads KGHDR; CDR2 reads SFDVKD. The CDR3 nucleotides are TGTGCCACCAGTGATCAGGGGGCTGGAAACACCATATATTTT. It is translated as CATSDQGAGNTIYF.

The CDR3 coding sequence is TGTGCCAGCAGCTTATCTTATTCTTTTTACCAAGAAGAGGGGCAGTTCTTC. Translation: CASSLSYSFYQEEGQFF. This rearrangement joins TRBV7-2 to TRBJ2-1; TRBD2 might be the D (5 bases). Germline values: CDR1 SGHTA, CDR2 FQGNSA. Trimming took 2 bases from V and 12 from J, leaving 26 bases between them. The CDR3 length is 17 residues.

The chain links TRBV19 to TRBJ2-1; 10 positions match TRBD2. Losses at the gene ends were 6 bases for V and 0 bases for J; bases not matched to a gene: 5. From germline, CDR1 is LNHDA and CDR2 SQIVND (reference sequence). This CDR3 is built from 16 residues. CDR3: CASSPPSGGSYNEQFF. The CDR3 bases are TGTGCCAGTAGCCCCCCTAGCGGGGGCTCCTACAATGAGCAGTTCTTC.

The V call is TRBV11-2, the J call TRBJ2-7, with D tentatively TRBD2 (5 bases). Germline values: CDR1 SGHAT, CDR2 FQNNGV. V was pared by 1 base and J by 4 bases, with 14 bases between. CDR3 length equals 15 residues. This chain's CDR3 is CASSLVGLATYEQYF. As DNA, the CDR3 is TGTGCCAGCAGCTTAGTAGGCCTAGCCACGTACGAGCAGTACTTC.

V usage is TRBV5-1 and J usage is TRBJ1-1, with D hard to call. The CDR3 spans 15 residues. Trimming shortened V by 0 bases and J by 4 bases, and 13 bases separated the two germline ends. The V gene's germline CDR1 is SGHRS and CDR2 YFSETQ. The CDR3 nucleotides are TGCGCCAGCAGCTTGGCTTATAGCTTGAGCACTGAAGCTTTCTTT. Amino acids: CASSLAYSLSTEAFF.

The rearrangement joins TRBV28 to TRBJ1-2, with TRBD1 as a possible D gene (6 bases). CDR3 size: 14 residues. Trimming left V 5 bases short and J 4 bases short, with 14 bases between. Germline V lookup: CDR1 MDHEN, CDR2 SYDVKM. The CDR3 reads CASSPRTASYGYTF. The CDR3 nucleotides read TGTGCCAGCAGTCCCCGGACAGCCTCCTATGGCTACACCTTC.

This clone was seen a handful of times. The V and J genes are TRBV11-2 and TRBJ1-6; no clear D. The CDR3 loop spans 13 amino acids. Germline V gene lookup returns CDR1 SGHAT and CDR2 FQNNGV. Trimming cost V 1 base and J 8 bases, with 6 bases left between them. CDR3 nucleotide sequence: TGTGCCAGCAGCTTAGGTGCGGATTCACCCCTCCACTTT. Translation: CASSLGADSPLHF. Drawing the rest from reference TRBV11-2 and TRBJ1-6, the complete variable domain is EAGVAQSPRYKIIEKRQSVAFWCNPISGHATLYWYQQILGQGPKLLIQFQNNGVVDDSQLPKDRFSAERLKGVDSTLKIQPAKLEDSAVYLCASSLGADSPLHFGNGTRLTVT.

J is TRBJ2-5 and V is TRBV7-9, with a weak D call TRBD1 (6 bases). Germline assignment: CDR1 SEHNR and CDR2 FQNEAQ (reference sequence). Deletions cut 5 bases from V and 2 bases from J, with 15 bases between. The CDR3 totals 15 residues. CDR3 amino acids: CASSRSGQIQETQYF. CDR3 nucleotides: TGTGCCAGCAGCCGGAGTGGACAGATACAAGAGACCCAGTACTTC. The whole variable domain, filled in from reference TRBV7-9 and TRBJ2-5, reads DTGVSQNPRHKITKRGQNVTFRCDPISEHNRLYWYRQTLGQGPEFLTYFQNEAQLEKSRLLSDRFSAERPKGSFSTLEIQRTEQGDSAMYLCASSRSGQIQETQYFGPGTRLLVL.

V usage is TRBV28 and J usage is TRBJ2-4, with 12 bases fitting TRBD2. The CDR3 runs to 15 residues. Germline lookup yields CDR1 MDHEN and CDR2 SYDVKM. With 4 bases clipped from V and 6 bases from J, the junction kept 4 bases outside the gene matches. The CDR3 nucleotides read TGTGCCAGCAGTTCGCTAGCGGGAGGGTTAAACATTCAGTACTTC. This translates into CASSSLAGGLNIQYF.

The gene calls are TRBV30 and TRBJ1-1, with 11 bases aligning to TRBD1. This CDR3 comprises 17 residues. Germline CDR1 GTSNPN, CDR2 SVGIG (reference sequence). After removal of 1 base from V and 4 bases from J, the junction contained 11 bases not matched to a gene. The chain's CDR3 is CAWSGKRTGGLSTEAFF. The CDR3 nucleotides read TGTGCCTGGAGTGGCAAAAGGACAGGGGGCCTGAGCACTGAAGCTTTCTTT.

The rearrangement links TRBV19 to TRBJ2-7, with D unclear. CDR1 is LNHDA and CDR2 is SQIVND in the germline V gene (reference sequence). Trimming shortened V by 6 bases and J by 0 bases, and 15 bases separated the two germline ends. The CDR3 sequence is 15 residues long. CDR3 region: CASRYSILPSYEQYF. CDR3 nucleotides: TGTGCCAGTAGGTACAGCATTCTACCCTCCTACGAGCAGTACTTC.

This clone was picked up one time. The chain combines TRBV3-1 (or the pseudogene TRBV3-2) with TRBJ2-5; 11 bases map to TRBD2. After removal of 0 bases from V and 5 bases from J, the junction contained 14 bases not matched to a gene. Germline V CDR1 and CDR2: LGHDT, YNNKEL (reference sequence). The CDR3 covers 19 residues. The CDR3 DNA reads TGTGCCAGCAGCCAAGAATGGAGGCTAGCGGGGGGAGGTAGGGAGACCCAGTACTTC. It yields the protein CASSQEWRLAGGGRETQYF.

The rearrangement joins TRBV18 to TRBJ2-3; 14 bases fit TRBD2. V trimming: 6 bases; J trimming: 5 bases; junction bases outside the gene matches: 4. The CDR3 contains 15 residues. Germline CDR1 reads KGHSH; CDR2 reads LQKENI. Written as DNA, the CDR3 is TGTGCCAGCTCCCGGACTAGCGGGGGGTTAGATACGCAGTATTTT. It encodes CASSRTSGGLDTQYF.